The 23 T cell receptor beta chains below come from one sample, sequenced in a study of blood T cell repertoires in COVID-19. The table came from immunoSEQ multiplex PCR; TCRdb's copy has only in-frame clones and leaves some out. Among some 330,000 clones listed, about four fifths were seen once. The source material was PBMCs or T cells enriched from blood (not recorded which). All receptors derive from a woman aged 45 to 65 who had recovered from COVID-19.

This chain uses TRBV24-1 with TRBJ2-2; D might be TRBD1 (6 bases). The V gene lost 4 bases and the J gene lost 6 bases, with 11 bases spanning the gap. The CDR3 is 14 residues long. Germline V gene lookup returns CDR1 KGHDR and CDR2 SFDVKD. The chain's CDR3 is CATSDPTGPGELFF. The CDR3 DNA follows: TGTGCCACCAGTGACCCTACAGGGCCCGGGGAGCTGTTTTTT.

This sequence joins TRBV27 and TRBJ1-1; maybe TRBD1 (6 bases). This CDR3 has 15 residues. CDR1 MNHEY and CDR2 SMNVEV come from the germline V gene (reference sequence). V was clipped by 0 bases and J by 1 base, with 9 bases between them. The DNA for the CDR3 is TGTGCCAGCAGTTTATCGAACAGGGCGAACACTGAAGCTTTCTTT. Protein product: CASSLSNRANTEAFF.

The genes are TRBV15 and TRBJ2-7; 10 nucleotides agree with TRBD1. The trim removed 1 base at V and 0 bases at J, leaving 0 bases unmatched. This CDR3 has 15 amino acids. Germline CDR1 LNHNV, CDR2 YYDKDF (reference sequence). CDR3 DNA: TGTGCCACCAGCAGAGGGACAGGGGGCTCCTACGAGCAGTACTTC. It specifies CATSRGTGGSYEQYF.

J is TRBJ1-1 and V is TRBV2; D possibly corresponds to TRBD1 (5 bases). V lost 8 bases and J 1 base, leaving 8 bases between the germline ends. The CDR3 is 12 amino acids. Germline CDR1 and CDR2: SNHLY and FYNNEI. CDR3 DNA sequence: TGTGCCAGCCGAAGGGGGAACACTGAAGCTTTCTTT. Its translation: CASRRGNTEAFF. Combining the CDR3 with reference TRBV2 and TRBJ1-1 gives the whole variable domain EPEVTQTPSHQVTQMGQEVILRCVPISNHLYFYWYRQILGQKVEFLVSFYNNEISEKSEIFDDQFSVERPDGSNFTLKIRSTKLEDSAMYFCASRRGNTEAFFGQGTRLTVV.

This clone was picked up a small number of times. V gene TRBV6-1 combines with J gene TRBJ2-4, with D tentatively TRBD1 (5 bases). V was clipped by 3 bases and J by 0 bases, with 12 bases between them. Germline V lookup: CDR1 MNHNS, CDR2 SASEGT. This CDR3 is 16 amino acids long. CDR3 coding DNA: TGTGCCAGCAGTGATTTCGACAGAATAGCCAAAAACATTCAGTACTTC. The encoded protein is CASSDFDRIAKNIQYF.

The J gene is TRBJ2-4, the V gene TRBV6-1; D is perhaps TRBD1 (5 bases). Germline V CDR1 and CDR2: MNHNS, SASEGT. The CDR3 has 16 residues. Trimming removed 2 bases at V and 3 bases at J, with 14 bases between. Written as DNA, the CDR3 is TGTGCCAGCAGTGAATTAGGACAATCGGACAAAAACATTCAGTACTTC. This gives the protein CASSELGQSDKNIQYF.

This clone was recorded a few times. The chain is built from TRBV4-1 and TRBJ1-6; 8 bases agree with TRBD1. This CDR3 contains 18 residues. The germline CDR1 and CDR2 sequences are MGHRA and YSYEKL. After removal of 1 base from V and 0 bases from J, the junction contained 5 bases not matched to a gene. CDR3: CASSQVRTGSSYNSPLHF. In nucleotides, the CDR3 is TGCGCCAGCAGCCAAGTACGGACAGGGAGCTCCTATAATTCACCCCTCCACTTT.

J is TRBJ2-1 and V is TRBV7-2; the match to TRBD2 covers 11 bases. Trimming cost V 4 bases and J 10 bases; bases outside gene matches: 6. Germline V gene sequence: CDR1 SGHTA, CDR2 FQGNSA. This CDR3 comprises 14 residues. The CDR3 spells CASSSLAGAREQFF. For the CDR3, the DNA is TGTGCCAGCAGCTCACTAGCGGGAGCCCGGGAGCAGTTCTTC.

This clone showed up just a few times. J is TRBJ1-4 and V is TRBV29-1; D call uncertain. Trimming took off 2 bases at V and 7 bases at J, with 8 bases between the two ends. Germline loops: CDR1 SQVTM, CDR2 ANQGSEA. The CDR3 contains 12 residues. CDR3 protein: CSVEFPGEKLFF. Written as DNA, the CDR3 is TGCAGCGTTGAATTCCCGGGTGAAAAACTGTTTTTT.

CDR3 loop: CASSHPSGSGELFF. The CDR3 DNA sequence: TGCGCCAGCAGCCACCCGTCGGGGTCCGGGGAGCTGTTTTTT. This chain joins TRBV5-1 and TRBJ2-2, with D possibly being TRBD2 (5 bases). The CDR3 consists of 14 residues. Trimming stripped 4 bases from V and 6 bases from J, with 13 bases between. Germline V CDR1 and CDR2: SGHRS, YFSETQ.

CDR3 bases: TGTGCCAGCAGCTTACGAGGAGGTGGCGCGAACACTGAAGCTTTCTTT. As protein: CASSLRGGGANTEAFF. The rearrangement uses TRBV5-5 and TRBJ1-1; D is undetermined. From germline, CDR1 is SGHKS and CDR2 YYEKEE (reference sequence). Trimming left V 2 bases short and J 1 base short, with 15 bases between. The CDR3 loop spans 16 amino acids.

A single count supports this clone. The V gene is TRBV19, the J gene TRBJ1-2; D uncertain. The CDR3 loop spans 17 amino acids. With 6 bases removed from V and 0 bases from J, the gap between germline ends came to 20 bases. Germline-derived CDR1 and CDR2 are LNHDA and SQIVND (reference sequence). CDR3 sequence: CASSPVFPPPPNYGYTF. The CDR3 nucleotides are TGTGCCAGTAGCCCAGTCTTTCCGCCACCTCCTAACTATGGCTACACCTTC. Looking up the rest from reference TRBV19 and TRBJ1-2 gives the full variable domain: DGGITQSPKYLFRKEGQNVTLSCEQNLNHDAMYWYRQDPGQGLRLIYYSQIVNDFQKGDIAEGYSVSREKKESFPLTVTSAQKNPTAFYLCASSPVFPPPPNYGYTFGSGTRLTVV.

The gene calls are TRBV5-1 and TRBJ2-1, with TRBD1 matching over 8 bases. Germline V gives CDR1 SGHRS, CDR2 YFSETQ. The CDR3 covers 16 residues. V lost 5 bases to trimming and J lost 0 bases; unmatched junction nucleotides: 7. CDR3 nucleotides: TGCGCCAGCAGGATAACAGGGGGGAGCTCCTACAATGAGCAGTTCTTC. Amino acids: CASRITGGSSYNEQFF.

CDR3 nucleotide sequence: TGTGCCATCAGCGCGACAGGTATAAACAATCAGCCCCAGCATTTT. Its protein is CAISATGINNQPQHF. The V call is TRBV10-3, the J call TRBJ1-5; possibly TRBD1 for D (6 bases). The V end lost 6 bases, the J end lost 3 bases, and 15 bases lay between the germline ends. The CDR3 spans 15 residues. Germline loops: CDR1 ENHRY, CDR2 SYGVKD.

V is TRBV21-1 and J is TRBJ1-1; the table's D gene call, TRBD1, was not cross checked with the DNA. TRBV21-1 is tagged as a pseudogene. The CDR3 loop spans 16 amino acids. The CDR3 sequence: CAPQRDRESGGTEAFF. CDR3 nucleotides: TGTGCCCCCCAGCGGGACAGGGAGAGCGGGGGCACTGAAGCTTTCTTT.

The chain links TRBV5-1 to TRBJ1-3; D is unresolved. Germline V gives CDR1 SGHRS, CDR2 YFSETQ. Trimming left V 4 bases short and J 4 bases short, with 12 bases between. The CDR3 has 14 amino acids. The CDR3 loop is CASSMDGTGNTIYF. Written as DNA, the CDR3 is TGCGCCAGCAGCATGGACGGTACCGGAAACACCATATATTTT. Using reference TRBV5-1 and TRBJ1-3 for the parts outside the CDR3, the full variable domain is KAGVTQTPRYLIKTRGQQVTLSCSPISGHRSVSWYQQTPGQGLQFLFEYFSETQRNKGNFPGRFSGRQFSNSRSEMNVSTLELGDSALYLCASSMDGTGNTIYFGEGSWLTVV.

The chain is built from TRBV29-1 and TRBJ1-4, with D possibly being TRBD1 (5 bases). The V and J ends lost 4 bases and 7 bases respectively, with 10 bases between them. CDR1 and CDR2 from the germline V gene are SQVTM and ANQGSEA. This CDR3 contains 12 residues. Here the CDR3 reads CSVVGGAEKLFF. The CDR3 DNA follows: TGCAGCGTTGTCGGTGGGGCTGAAAAACTGTTTTTT.

The rearrangement links TRBV3-1 (or the pseudogene TRBV3-2) to TRBJ1-1; D is possibly TRBD1 (6 bases). Germline CDR1 reads LGHDT; CDR2 reads YNNKEL (reference sequence). Trimming removed 3 bases at V and 3 bases at J, with 17 bases between. The CDR3 totals 16 residues. The CDR3 sequence is CASSQGIQGRDTEAFF. Written as DNA, the CDR3 is TGTGCCAGCAGCCAGGGGATACAGGGTAGAGACACTGAAGCTTTCTTT.

V is TRBV30 and J is TRBJ1-5, with D maybe TRBD1 (6 bases). The CDR3 totals 17 residues. Germline V CDR1 and CDR2: GTSNPN, SVGIG (reference sequence). V gave up 2 bases and J gave up 0 bases, with 17 bases separating them. The CDR3 DNA sequence: TGTGCCTGGAGTTCATCTAGGACAGATAATAGCAATCAGCCCCAGCATTTT. Residues: CAWSSSRTDNSNQPQHF.

The rearrangement uses TRBV5-4 and TRBJ1-2, with D tentatively TRBD1 (5 bases). The germline V gene has CDR1 SGHNT and CDR2 YYREEE (reference sequence). The CDR3 length is 14 residues. Deletions cut 0 bases from V and 6 bases from J, with 12 bases between. The CDR3 nucleotides are TGTGCCAGCAGCTTGGTAATGTCAGGGCATGGCTACACCTTC. This encodes CASSLVMSGHGYTF. Variable domain in full (rest from reference TRBV5-4 and TRBJ1-2): ETGVTQSPTHLIKTRGQQVTLRCSSQSGHNTVSWYQQALGQGPQFIFQYYREEENGRGNFPPRFSGLQFPNYSSELNVNALELDDSALYLCASSLVMSGHGYTFGSGTRLTVV.

This clone was seen repeatedly, ten times or more. The chain recombines TRBV7-2 with TRBJ2-1; the match to TRBD1 covers 8 bases. V lost 5 bases, J lost 7 bases, and 7 bases stayed unmatched. Germline V CDR1 and CDR2: SGHTA, FQGNSA. This CDR3 contains 14 residues. The DNA for the CDR3 is TGTGCCAGCAGCACCAGGGACAGGACGAATGAGCAGTTCTTC. As protein: CASSTRDRTNEQFF.

The chain recombines TRBV4-3 with TRBJ1-3; D gene uncertain. Germline assignment: CDR1 LGHNA and CDR2 YSLEER. V lost 0 bases to trimming and J lost 8 bases, with 23 bases between them. There are 18 residues in the CDR3. The chain's CDR3 is CASSQDPPGPGAGDTIYF. Written as DNA, the CDR3 is TGCGCCAGCAGCCAAGACCCTCCCGGGCCGGGAGCAGGTGACACCATATATTTT.

The chain is built from TRBV20-1 and TRBJ2-3; 11 bases agree with TRBD2. Germline CDR1 is DFQATT and CDR2 is SNEGSKA (reference sequence). The CDR3 extends over 15 amino acids. J lost 1 base, V lost 3 bases, and 3 bases had no gene match. The CDR3 DNA reads TGCAGTGCTAGTGGGACTAGCGGACGCACAGATACGCAGTATTTT. Residues: CSASGTSGRTDTQYF.